This passage covers 32 T cell receptor beta chains from one sample sequenced in a study of OX40 agonist ivuxolimab in advanced cancers. Generated by immunoSEQ multiplex PCR, the TCRdb table keeps only in-frame clones and is missing some. The sample comprises about 77,000 clones, approximately 89% of which are singletons, and less than 2.5% rests with the top ten. The specimen comprised CD4+ or CD8+ T cells sorted from blood, sampled in a trial of the OX40 agonist ivuxolimab. The source of these receptors is an adult with an advanced solid tumor such as melanoma, head and neck, liver or kidney cancer.

The chain uses TRBV10-3 and TRBJ2-1, with D perhaps TRBD2 (5 bases). Germline values: CDR1 ENHRY, CDR2 SYGVKD. This CDR3 is built from 13 residues. Between the trimmed V and J ends, which lost 10 bases and 4 bases, there was a span of 14 bases. The CDR3: CASIQDLYNEQFF. DNA for the CDR3: TGTGCCAGTATCCAGGACTTATACAATGAGCAGTTCTTC.

The rearrangement joins TRBV25-1 to TRBJ2-7; no definite D call. The CDR3 sequence is 12 residues long. The V end was cut by 6 bases, the J end by 4 bases, with 10 bases between. Looked up from germline, CDR1 is MGHDK and CDR2 is SYGVNS. The CDR3 loop reads CASRGGRYEQYF. The CDR3 DNA is TGTGCCAGCAGGGGCGGAAGGTACGAGCAGTACTTC.

The chain combines TRBV6-5 with TRBJ2-1; 9 nucleotides agree with TRBD2. CDR3 size: 15 residues. With 6 bases clipped from V and 0 bases from J, the junction kept 3 bases outside the gene matches. CDR1 MNHEY and CDR2 SVGAGI come from the germline V gene. The CDR3 here is CASRRGGASYNEQFF. DNA for the CDR3: TGTGCCAGCAGACGCGGGGGGGCCTCCTACAATGAGCAGTTCTTC.

The V and J genes are TRBV6-1 and TRBJ1-6, with D tentatively TRBD1 (5 bases). From germline, CDR1 is MNHNS and CDR2 SASEGT. This CDR3 has 13 amino acids. V was trimmed by 3 bases and J by 13 bases, leaving 13 bases between them. CDR3 residues: CASSDSPGMPLHF. The CDR3 nucleotides read TGTGCCAGCAGTGATAGTCCAGGGATGCCCCTCCACTTT.

The rearrangement links TRBV11-2 to TRBJ2-5, with D unresolved. The germline V gene has CDR1 SGHAT and CDR2 FQNNGV. The V end lost 1 base, the J end lost 7 bases, and 10 bases lay between the germline ends. The CDR3 sequence is 13 residues long. The CDR3 DNA sequence: TGTGCCAGCAGCTTAGGAGCCTTAGGGACCCAGTACTTC. This codes for CASSLGALGTQYF.

The chain links TRBV5-1 to TRBJ2-7; 10 nucleotides match TRBD2. The germline CDR1 and CDR2 sequences are SGHRS and YFSETQ. The CDR3 has 17 residues. Trimming at V came to 2 bases and at J to 1 base, leaving 9 bases not matched to a gene. DNA for the CDR3: TGCGCCAGCAGCTTCGCCACCTCTAGCGGGGGTTCCTACGAGCAGTACTTC. The encoded protein is CASSFATSSGGSYEQYF. The whole variable domain, filled in from reference TRBV5-1 and TRBJ2-7, reads KAGVTQTPRYLIKTRGQQVTLSCSPISGHRSVSWYQQTPGQGLQFLFEYFSETQRNKGNFPGRFSGRQFSNSRSEMNVSTLELGDSALYLCASSFATSSGGSYEQYFGPGTRLTVT.

In its sample, this clone was seen once. The CDR3 DNA follows: TGCGCCAGCAGTTTCCAGGGCGCAGATCAGCCCCAGCATTTT. Translating gives CASSFQGADQPQHF. The J gene is TRBJ1-5, the V gene TRBV5-1, with D maybe TRBD1 (5 bases). The CDR3 spans 14 residues. Between the trimmed V and J ends, which lost 5 bases and 5 bases, there was a span of 14 bases. CDR1 is SGHRS, CDR2 YFSETQ, per germline.

The chain employs TRBV11-2 and TRBJ1-1; 11 nucleotides match TRBD1. J lost 5 bases, V lost 5 bases, and 13 bases had no gene match. Germline V gene lookup returns CDR1 SGHAT and CDR2 FQNNGV. The CDR3 length is 17 residues. CDR3 sequence: CASSPGQGAPLRTEAFF. The CDR3 DNA reads TGTGCCAGCAGCCCCGGACAGGGGGCTCCCCTAAGGACTGAAGCTTTCTTT.

The chain joins TRBV7-6 to TRBJ2-2; D tentatively reads TRBD1 or TRBD2 (5 bases each). Germline lookup yields CDR1 SGHVS and CDR2 FNYEAQ. With 5 bases removed from V and 0 bases from J, the gap between germline ends came to 16 bases. The CDR3 consists of 17 residues. The chain's CDR3 is CASSVRSGATNTGELFF. CDR3 DNA: TGTGCCAGCAGCGTTAGGTCCGGGGCAACGAACACCGGGGAGCTGTTTTTT.

This clone is a singleton in its sample. The rearrangement joins TRBV6-5 to TRBJ2-5, with TRBD2 as a possible D gene (5 bases). CDR3 length equals 15 residues. The ends were cut back, 6 bases at V and 5 bases at J, with 19 bases in the middle. Germline V gene lookup returns CDR1 MNHEY and CDR2 SVGAGI. CDR3 residues: CASSPPGKRRETQYF. The CDR3 DNA reads TGTGCCAGCAGCCCCCCCGGGAAAAGGCGCGAGACCCAGTACTTC.

Points on this clone: An end of the junction does not agree with germline; a read error may underlie this. The chain recombines TRBV6-1 with TRBJ1-5; D might be TRBD1 (5 bases). This CDR3 contains 15 residues. Germline CDR1 is MNHNS and CDR2 is SASEGT. This CDR3 is CASYPGDGGNRPQHF. CDR3 sequence (DNA): TGTGCCAGTTACCCCGGGGACGGAGGGAATCGGCCCCAGCATTTT.

This chain uses TRBV11-2 with TRBJ2-1; no definite D call. The germline V gene has CDR1 SGHAT and CDR2 FQNNGV. The CDR3 consists of 13 residues. V was cut by 5 bases and J by 4 bases, with 9 bases left in between. The CDR3 sequence is CASSQELYNEQFF. Here the CDR3 DNA reads TGTGCCAGCAGCCAGGAACTATACAATGAGCAGTTCTTC.

This chain joins TRBV28 and TRBJ1-2; the D is unclear. The CDR3 totals 13 residues. Trimming shortened V by 4 bases and J by 1 base, and 7 bases separated the two germline ends. Germline loops: CDR1 MDHEN, CDR2 SYDVKM. The CDR3 here is CASSSAVNYGYTF. CDR3 coding DNA: TGTGCCAGCAGTTCGGCGGTTAACTATGGCTACACCTTC.

The V gene is TRBV7-3, the J gene TRBJ1-2; weak D call: TRBD1 (6 bases). This CDR3 region has 15 residues. V was cut by 2 bases and J by 2 bases, with 12 bases left in between. Germline CDR1 and CDR2: SGHTA and FQGTGA. In DNA form, the CDR3 reads TGTGCCAGCAGCTTAGAAGAGGGACAAAACTATGGCTACACCTTC. Translation gives CASSLEEGQNYGYTF.

The chain carries TRBV6-4 and TRBJ2-1, with 8 bases that match TRBD2. This CDR3 comprises 15 residues. Germline trimming cut 6 bases from V and 8 bases from J; bases unmatched to any gene: 12. Germline V CDR1 and CDR2: MRHNA, SNTAGT. In nucleotides, the CDR3 is TGTGCCAGCAGCCCTCTTGCGGGAGGACGAGATGAGCAGTTCTTC. It is translated as CASSPLAGGRDEQFF.

This clone was counted only a few times. This specimen includes other DNA sequences encoding the same CDR3. The V gene is TRBV2, the J gene TRBJ2-2; D gene uncertain. This CDR3 has 11 amino acids. The germline V and J ends were trimmed by 3 bases and 6 bases, with 2 bases remaining between them. Germline V gives CDR1 SNHLY, CDR2 FYNNEI. CDR3 loop: CASSEPGELFF. As DNA, the CDR3 is TGTGCCAGCAGTGAGCCCGGGGAGCTGTTTTTT.

V usage is TRBV30 and J usage is TRBJ1-5; TRBD1 aligns across 7 bases. J was trimmed by 4 bases and V by 1 base; bases with no gene match: 1. CDR1 GTSNPN and CDR2 SVGIG come from the germline V gene (reference sequence). The CDR3 has 13 amino acids. This chain's CDR3 is CAWSGQGNQPQHF. CDR3 bases: TGTGCCTGGAGTGGACAGGGTAATCAGCCCCAGCATTTT.

This clone is a singleton in its sample. The V and J genes are TRBV7-2 and TRBJ2-1, with TRBD2 identical over 7 bases. The germline gives CDR1 SGHTA, CDR2 FQGNSA. The CDR3 has 13 amino acids. V dropped 6 bases and J dropped 6; count of bases not matched to a gene: 5. This CDR3 is CASRRAGVNEQFF. The CDR3 coding sequence is TGTGCCAGCAGACGGGCGGGGGTCAATGAGCAGTTCTTC.

This clone was picked up one time. The chain joins TRBV10-3 to TRBJ2-2; the match to TRBD2 covers 9 bases. Trimming at V came to 6 bases and at J to 1 base, leaving 6 bases not matched to a gene. The CDR3 is 16 residues long. Per germline, CDR1 ENHRY and CDR2 SYGVKD. CDR3 residues: CAIRISGSRNTGELFF. The CDR3 nucleotides read TGTGCCATCAGGATTAGCGGGAGCAGGAACACCGGGGAGCTGTTTTTT.

This chain connects TRBV7-3 to TRBJ2-5; weak D call: TRBD1 (6 bases). Looked up from germline, CDR1 is SGHTA and CDR2 is FQGTGA. V was shortened by 5 bases and J by 4 bases, with 17 bases between the two germline ends. This CDR3 contains 15 residues. This CDR3 is CASSRNPGQRETQYF. In nucleotides, the CDR3 is TGTGCCAGCAGCCGTAACCCCGGACAGAGAGAGACCCAGTACTTC.

The genes are TRBV6-1 and TRBJ1-1, with no clear D. The V gene lost 6 bases and the J gene lost 4 bases, with 12 bases spanning the gap. Germline lookup yields CDR1 MNHNS and CDR2 SASEGT. The CDR3 is made up of 13 amino acids. CDR3 sequence reads: CASSRELGTEAFF. The CDR3 DNA follows: TGTGCCAGCAGCCGGGAACTGGGCACTGAAGCTTTCTTT.

The V call is TRBV5-1, the J call TRBJ2-5; 7 nucleotides agree with TRBD2. This CDR3 is 14 amino acids long. V trimming: 4 bases; J trimming: 0 bases; junction bases outside the gene matches: 3. Germline CDR1 reads SGHRS; CDR2 reads YFSETQ. For the CDR3, the DNA is TGCGCCAGCAGCCTGGGGGGGAACCAAGAGACCCAGTACTTC. Amino acid sequence: CASSLGGNQETQYF.

V gene TRBV4-1 combines with J gene TRBJ2-7, with D possibly TRBD1 on 5 matching bases. Germline lookup yields CDR1 MGHRA and CDR2 YSYEKL. The CDR3 length is 15 residues. With 0 bases removed from V and 1 base from J, the gap between germline ends came to 10 bases. The CDR3: CASSQDWGGSYEQYF. DNA for the CDR3: TGCGCCAGCAGCCAAGATTGGGGCGGTTCCTACGAGCAGTACTTC.

The J gene is TRBJ2-1, the V gene TRBV7-2, with 7 bases identical to TRBD2. The CDR3 consists of 17 residues. Germline-derived CDR1 and CDR2 are SGHTA and FQGNSA. J was trimmed by 0 bases and V by 3 bases; bases with no gene match: 8. As DNA, the CDR3 is TGTGCCAGCAGCTTCCCGATGGGGGGGAGCTCCTACAATGAGCAGTTCTTC. Translated, it gives CASSFPMGGSSYNEQFF.

This clone was detected only a few times. The CDR3 coding sequence is TGCAGCGCCTACAGAGACTCCTACGAGCAGTACTTC. Its protein is CSAYRDSYEQYF. V gene TRBV29-1 combines with J gene TRBJ2-7, with D uncertain. Germline values: CDR1 SQVTM, CDR2 ANQGSEA. The CDR3 is 12 amino acids. V was cut by 7 bases and J by 0 bases, with 10 bases left in between.

This clone was observed a single time. The V and J genes are TRBV6-5 and TRBJ2-5; a possible D gene is TRBD1 (6 bases). V dropped 5 bases and J dropped 2 bases, with 15 bases sitting between them. There are 15 residues in the CDR3. Germline CDR1 and CDR2: MNHEY and SVGAGI. The CDR3 spells CASSGGQRRQETQYF. DNA of the CDR3: TGTGCCAGCAGTGGCGGACAGAGACGACAAGAGACCCAGTACTTC.

The J gene is TRBJ2-7, the V gene TRBV6-5; TRBD2 matches at 11 bases. Germline trimming cut 1 base from V and 7 bases from J; bases unmatched to any gene: 6. There are 15 residues in the CDR3. CDR1 and CDR2 (germline): MNHEY, SVGAGI. CDR3 in DNA: TGTGCCAGCAGTTACTTAGCGGGAGGGCGAGGGGAGCAGTACTTC. This encodes CASSYLAGGRGEQYF.

V usage is TRBV7-3 and J usage is TRBJ2-3; weak D call: TRBD2 (6 bases). CDR3 length: 14 residues. V shed 3 bases and J shed 6 bases, with 13 bases lying between them. Per the germline V gene, CDR1 is SGHTA and CDR2 is FQGTGA. The CDR3 here is CASSLGTVGDTQYF. CDR3 nucleotides: TGTGCCAGCAGCTTGGGGACTGTGGGGGATACGCAGTATTTT.

The rearrangement joins TRBV19 to TRBJ1-4, with 7 bases aligning to TRBD1. The V and J ends lost 11 bases and 5 bases, in that order; junction bases with no gene match: 5. There are 12 residues in the CDR3. In germline, CDR1 is LNHDA, CDR2 SQIVND (reference sequence). The CDR3 nucleotides read TGTGCCGCCGGGGACAGAAATGAAAAACTGTTTTTT. Translating gives CAAGDRNEKLFF. Variable domain in full (rest from reference TRBV19 and TRBJ1-4): DGGITQSPKYLFRKEGQNVTLSCEQNLNHDAMYWYRQDPGQGLRLIYYSQIVNDFQKGDIAEGYSVSREKKESFPLTVTSAQKNPTAFYLCAAGDRNEKLFFGSGTQLSVL.

The chain couples TRBV27 to TRBJ2-2; D gene unclear. The CDR3 consists of 12 residues. Deletions cut 6 bases from V and 2 bases from J, with 4 bases between. Germline loops: CDR1 MNHEY, CDR2 SMNVEV (reference sequence). CDR3 amino acids: CASRRNTGELFF. In DNA form, the CDR3 reads TGTGCCAGCAGACGAAACACCGGGGAGCTGTTTTTT.

A single count supports this clone. The chain combines TRBV6-1 with TRBJ1-2; no definite D call. CDR3 length: 17 amino acids. Per the germline V gene, CDR1 is MNHNS and CDR2 is SASEGT. Deletions cut 1 base from V and 8 bases from J, with 23 bases between. Here the CDR3 DNA reads TGTGCCAGCAGTGAAGGTGTAGGTAGAGATCCCATTCTAGGCTACACCTTC. Its translation: CASSEGVGRDPILGYTF.

J is TRBJ2-1 and V is TRBV12-2; the table's D call, TRBD2, was not checked against the DNA. TRBV12-2 is listed as a pseudogene. The CDR3 loop spans 17 amino acids. DNA for the CDR3: TGTGCAAGTCGCTTAGCAGAGCGGGGGGCTCGGTACAATGAGCAGTTCTTC. Translating gives CASRLAERGARYNEQFF.